The next 23 T cell receptor beta chains were all read from a single sample in a study of blood T cells in healthy people across ages. Through a sample-barcoded 5' primer and a J-beta primer mix, a second PCR was run for roughly 6 to 11 cycles. In TCRdb, the 5' RACE reads were re-called with MiXCR into one record per CDR3 protein. The data show roughly 2 million distinct CDR3 sequences, approximately 50% seen once. Specimen: blood. The origin of the receptors is a middle-aged woman in good health.

The V gene is TRBV20-1, the J gene TRBJ1-6; no clear D gene. The germline gives CDR1 DFQATT, CDR2 SNEGSKA (reference sequence). The CDR3 runs to 15 residues. V was trimmed by 0 bases and J by 3 bases, leaving 9 bases between them. CDR3 sequence (DNA): TGCAGTGCTAGAGATATGCAGGACTATAATTCACCCCTCCACTTT. This sequence encodes CSARDMQDYNSPLHF.

The rearrangement joins TRBV5-1 to TRBJ2-5; D tentatively reads TRBD1 or TRBD2 (7 bases each). This CDR3 is 15 amino acids long. The V and J ends lost 7 bases and 2 bases respectively, with 18 bases between them. Germline CDR1 and CDR2: SGHRS and YFSETQ. CDR3 loop: CASQGVAGPQETQYF. The CDR3 nucleotides read TGCGCCAGCCAGGGGGTAGCGGGCCCTCAAGAGACCCAGTACTTC.

This clonotype was seen a handful of times. The chain uses TRBV9 and TRBJ2-1, with D uncertain. CDR1 and CDR2 from the germline V gene are SGDLS and YYNGEE. V lost 0 bases and J lost 4, with 8 bases in between. The length of the CDR3 is 14 residues. The CDR3 DNA follows: TGTGCCAGCAGCGTAGCTTTCAGATACAATGAGCAGTTCTTC. Translated, it gives CASSVAFRYNEQFF.

This rearrangement joins TRBV7-2 to TRBJ1-3; D uncertain. CDR3 size: 14 residues. Trimming shortened V by 1 base and J by 4 bases, and 8 bases separated the two germline ends. From germline, CDR1 is SGHTA and CDR2 FQGNSA. CDR3 in amino acids: CASSLDEQGNTIYF. CDR3 sequence (DNA): TGTGCCAGCAGCTTAGACGAACAAGGAAACACCATATATTTT.

The V call is TRBV28, the J call TRBJ1-2; D uncertain. V shed 5 bases and J shed 5 bases, with 15 bases lying between them. The CDR3 covers 14 residues. Looked up from germline, CDR1 is MDHEN and CDR2 is SYDVKM. This CDR3 reads CASSDGGPIYGYTF. The DNA of the CDR3 is TGTGCCAGCAGTGACGGCGGGCCTATATATGGCTACACCTTC.

The chain recombines TRBV29-1 with TRBJ2-1, with 8 nucleotides matching TRBD1. The germline V gene encodes CDR1 SQVTM and CDR2 ANQGSEA. The junction had 12 bases not matched to a gene; V was cut back by 7 bases and J by 1 base. The length of the CDR3 is 16 residues. The CDR3 nucleotides are TGCAGCGGGGGTGTGACAGGGGCGCTGTCCTACAATGAGCAGTTCTTC. Its translation: CSGGVTGALSYNEQFF.

This rearrangement joins TRBV7-2 to TRBJ1-4; D is uncertain. The germline gives CDR1 SGHTA, CDR2 FQGNSA. V lost 6 bases to trimming and J lost 8 bases, with 13 bases between them. The CDR3 loop spans 13 amino acids. CDR3 protein: CASRPPTVEKLFF. The CDR3 DNA reads TGTGCCAGCAGGCCTCCCACAGTCGAAAAACTGTTTTTT.

The chain carries TRBV6-5 and TRBJ2-1; the match to TRBD2 covers 13 bases. Per germline, CDR1 MNHEY and CDR2 SVGAGI. V was pared by 7 bases and J by 8 bases, with 5 bases of the junction left unmatched. The CDR3 is made up of 14 amino acids. The CDR3 nucleotides are TGTGCCAGCACCCGACTAGCGGGGGGTCATGAGCAGTTCTTC. It translates to CASTRLAGGHEQFF.

This clonotype was counted a single time. This chain joins TRBV15 and TRBJ2-5, with 10 positions matching TRBD1. The J call is uncertain, as TRBJ2-7 better fits the DNA end. The germline CDR1 and CDR2 sequences are LNHNV and YYDKDF (reference sequence). This CDR3 contains 15 residues. CDR3 protein: CATSRIGTGVGEQYF. The CDR3 DNA follows: TGTGCCACCAGCAGAATCGGGACAGGGGTAGGCGAGCAGTACTTC.

The rearrangement links TRBV18 to TRBJ2-3; TRBD1 matches at 8 bases. Trimming took 0 bases from V and 3 from J; bases not matched to a gene: 5. The V gene's germline CDR1 is KGHSH and CDR2 LQKENI. The CDR3 has 16 residues. The CDR3 sequence: CASSPPWDRRTDTQYF. The CDR3 coding sequence is TGTGCCAGCTCACCACCCTGGGACAGGAGGACAGATACGCAGTATTTT. The variable domain in full, completed from reference TRBV18 and TRBJ2-3, reads NAGVMQNPRHLVRRRGQEARLRCSPMKGHSHVYWYRQLPEEGLKFMVYLQKENIIDESGMPKERFSAEFPKEGPSILRIQQVVRGDSAAYFCASSPPWDRRTDTQYFGPGTRLTVL.

In its sample, this clonotype was seen a few times. This chain joins TRBV7-2 and TRBJ2-1, with TRBD2 matching 9 bases. After removal of 0 bases from V and 9 bases from J, the junction contained 6 bases not matched to a gene. Germline values: CDR1 SGHTA, CDR2 FQGNSA. This CDR3 contains 15 residues. The CDR3 protein is CASSLASGGGSEQFF. The CDR3, as DNA: TGTGCCAGCAGCTTAGCTAGCGGGGGAGGGAGTGAGCAGTTCTTC.

The genes are TRBV20-1 and TRBJ2-1, with D unclear. Germline V gives CDR1 DFQATT, CDR2 SNEGSKA (reference sequence). Trimming took off 3 bases at V and 6 bases at J, with 15 bases between the two ends. The CDR3 length is 14 residues. The CDR3 spells CSARSSQMGNEQFF. As DNA, the CDR3 is TGCAGTGCTAGGAGCTCCCAGATGGGCAATGAGCAGTTCTTC.

This clonotype has just one count. The chain joins TRBV28 to TRBJ2-3; 8 bases agree with TRBD2. This CDR3 region has 15 residues. Germline trimming cut 7 bases from V and 4 bases from J; bases unmatched to any gene: 10. Germline CDR1 reads MDHEN; CDR2 reads SYDVKM. In DNA form, the CDR3 reads TGTGCCAGCACTCCCTCGGGGGGGTGGTCAGATACGCAGTATTTT. It encodes CASTPSGGWSDTQYF. The entire variable domain, with the rest obtained from reference TRBV28 and TRBJ2-3, is as follows: DVKVTQSSRYLVKRTGEKVFLECVQDMDHENMFWYRQDPGLGLRLIYFSYDVKMKEKGDIPEGYSVSREKKERFSLILESASTNQTSMYLCASTPSGGWSDTQYFGPGTRLTVL.

The chain is built from TRBV7-2 and TRBJ1-2; 7 bases are shared with TRBD1. The CDR3 spans 14 residues. Germline CDR1 SGHTA, CDR2 FQGNSA. V lost 5 bases and J lost 4; bases outside the gene matches: 7. The CDR3 loop is CASSTRDRRYGYTF. As DNA, the CDR3 is TGTGCCAGCAGCACCAGGGACAGACGCTATGGCTACACCTTC. Supplemented by reference TRBV7-2 and TRBJ1-2, the full variable domain reads GAGVSQSPSNKVTEKGKDVELRCDPISGHTALYWYRQSLGQGLEFLIYFQGNSAPDKSGLPSDRFSAERTGGSVSTLTIQRTQQEDSAVYLCASSTRDRRYGYTFGSGTRLTVV.

The J gene is TRBJ2-6, the V gene TRBV6-2 or TRBV6-3; D is undetermined. This CDR3 region has 15 residues. Trimming took 3 bases from V and 2 from J, leaving 8 bases between them. Per germline, CDR1 MNHEY and CDR2 SVGEGT. The CDR3 here is CASSYSATGANVLTF. The CDR3 DNA follows: TGTGCCAGCAGTTATTCTGCGACTGGGGCCAACGTCCTGACTTTC.

The chain joins TRBV7-8 to TRBJ2-1; 7 bases map to TRBD2. V dropped 3 bases and J dropped 5; count of bases not matched to a gene: 7. CDR3 size: 15 residues. Germline CDR1 SGHVS, CDR2 FQNEAQ. The CDR3 spells CASSFGAGINNEQFF. In DNA, the CDR3 is TGTGCCAGCAGCTTTGGAGCGGGGATAAACAATGAGCAGTTCTTC.

Only a few counts were recorded for this clonotype. The rearrangement joins TRBV9 to TRBJ2-1; a possible D gene is TRBD2 (6 bases). V was trimmed by 3 bases and J by 6 bases, leaving 10 bases between them. Germline CDR1 and CDR2: SGDLS and YYNGEE. This CDR3 spans 13 amino acids. The CDR3 DNA is TGTGCCAGCAGCGAACTAGCAGTCAATGAGCAGTTCTTC. This translates into CASSELAVNEQFF.

This clonotype has a handful of counts. This chain joins TRBV15 and TRBJ2-7, with D tentatively TRBD2 (7 bases). The germline CDR1 and CDR2 sequences are LNHNV and YYDKDF (reference sequence). Deletions cut 3 bases from V and 3 bases from J, with 9 bases between. The CDR3 has 13 residues. The CDR3 DNA reads as TGTGCCACCAGCAGGGGGGGGCTCTACGAGCAGTACTTC. This gives the protein CATSRGGLYEQYF.

This clonotype has a handful of counts. This rearrangement joins TRBV10-3 to TRBJ2-3; TRBD1 is a possible D gene (5 bases). The CDR3 has 14 amino acids. Germline values: CDR1 ENHRY, CDR2 SYGVKD. V lost 2 bases and J lost 0, with 6 bases in between. CDR3 in amino acids: CAISERGSTDTQYF. CDR3 nucleotide sequence: TGTGCCATCAGTGAGAGGGGCAGCACAGATACGCAGTATTTT.

The rearrangement uses TRBV20-1 and TRBJ2-1; 8 positions match TRBD2. The J call may be faulty, since TRBJ2-7 better matches the DNA end. The CDR3 is 16 amino acids. Germline values: CDR1 DFQATT, CDR2 SNEGSKA (reference sequence). As DNA, the CDR3 is TGCAGTGCTAGAGATTCGGCGGGGGGCACGTACAATGAGCAGTACTTC. It is translated as CSARDSAGGTYNEQYF.

The chain combines TRBV20-1 with TRBJ2-3, with 7 nucleotides matching TRBD2. Trimming took 3 bases from V and 2 from J; bases not matched to a gene: 8. The CDR3 is 15 amino acids. Per germline, CDR1 DFQATT and CDR2 SNEGSKA (reference sequence). The CDR3 is CSARGRGDYTDTQYF. The DNA for the CDR3 is TGCAGTGCTAGGGGGCGAGGGGACTACACAGATACGCAGTATTTT.

The chain carries TRBV2 and TRBJ2-1; D is ambiguous. The germline gives CDR1 SNHLY, CDR2 FYNNEI. There are 15 residues in the CDR3. Trimming stripped 2 bases from V and 0 bases from J, with 8 bases between. This chain's CDR3 is CASSERQLSYNEQFF. As DNA, the CDR3 is TGTGCCAGCAGTGAACGGCAGCTCTCCTACAATGAGCAGTTCTTC.

Comment on this clonotype: Given the absence of the conserved phenylalanine or tryptophan at the CDR3 end, a read error is likely. The gene calls are TRBV10-3 and TRBJ1-4; D unresolved. Deletions cut 3 bases from V and 5 bases from J, with 13 bases between. Germline V gene sequence: CDR1 ENHRY, CDR2 SYGVKD. The CDR3 runs 15 residues. The chain's CDR3 is CAISDGVNNNEKLFV. In DNA form, the CDR3 reads TGTGCCATCAGTGACGGGGTTAACAACAATGAAAAACTGTTTGTT.